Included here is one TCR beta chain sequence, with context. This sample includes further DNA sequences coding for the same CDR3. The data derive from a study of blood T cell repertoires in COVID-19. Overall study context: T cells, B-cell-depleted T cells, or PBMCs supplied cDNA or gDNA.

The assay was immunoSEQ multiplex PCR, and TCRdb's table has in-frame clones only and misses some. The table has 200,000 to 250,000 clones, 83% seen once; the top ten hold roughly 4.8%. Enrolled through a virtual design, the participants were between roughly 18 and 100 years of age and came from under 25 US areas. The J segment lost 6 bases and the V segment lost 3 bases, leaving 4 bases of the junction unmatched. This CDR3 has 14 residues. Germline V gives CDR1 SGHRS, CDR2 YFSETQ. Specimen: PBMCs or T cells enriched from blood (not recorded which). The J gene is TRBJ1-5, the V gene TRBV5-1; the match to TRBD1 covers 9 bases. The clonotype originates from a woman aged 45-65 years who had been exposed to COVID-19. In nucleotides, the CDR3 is TGCGCCAGCAGCTCGGGACAGGGTGGTCAGCCCCAGCATTTT. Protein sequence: CASSSGQGGQPQHF.